These 7 T cell receptor beta chains were sequenced from one sample in a study of neurological immune-mediated disorders. Via MiXCR, TCRdb re-called the 5' RACE reads, giving one row per CDR3 protein. The sample yields more than 40,000 distinct CDR3 sequences, approximately 2.8% seen once. Sequenced material: PBMCs. The receptor set was obtained from a woman aged 50 to 60 with multiple sclerosis.

This clonotype came up a few times. Compared with germline, one end of the junction differs, possibly owing to a read error. CDR3 bases: TGCAGCGTTGGGGGCGGCAGGGGCGCGGAGACCCAGAATTTT. Protein: CSVGGGRGAETQNF. The chain carries TRBV29-1 and TRBJ1-5; D perhaps matches TRBD1 (6 bases). Germline V gene lookup returns CDR1 SQVTM and CDR2 ANQGSEA. This CDR3 is 14 amino acids long.

There are many counts of this clonotype. The chain has TRBV20-1 and TRBJ2-5; weak D call: TRBD1 (6 bases). Between the trimmed V and J ends, which lost 7 bases and 1 base, there was a span of 13 bases. The CDR3 loop spans 13 amino acids. Germline loops: CDR1 DFQATT, CDR2 SNEGSKA (reference sequence). CDR3 loop: CSVSGTPQETQYF. For the CDR3, the DNA is TGCAGTGTTTCCGGGACACCCCAAGAGACCCAGTACTTC.

At least ten counts were recorded for this clonotype. The rearrangement links TRBV20-1 to TRBJ2-7; D gene uncertain. The V end was cut by 5 bases, the J end by 0 bases, with 11 bases between. This CDR3 spans 13 amino acids. The V gene's germline CDR1 is DFQATT and CDR2 SNEGSKA (reference sequence). This CDR3 is CSACPGSSYEQYF. The CDR3 region has the DNA TGCAGTGCTTGTCCCGGAAGCTCCTACGAGCAGTACTTC.

This clonotype was recorded at least ten times. The CDR3: CASSPDSPRDNSPLHF. CDR3 DNA sequence: TGCGCCAGCAGCCCCGACAGCCCGCGGGATAATTCACCCCTCCACTTT. This chain joins TRBV5-1 and TRBJ1-6, with D possibly TRBD1 on 5 matching bases. The CDR3 length is 16 residues. V lost 4 bases and J 5 bases, leaving 16 bases between the germline ends. Germline loops: CDR1 SGHRS, CDR2 YFSETQ.

This clonotype was counted at least ten times. The V and J genes are TRBV20-1 and TRBJ2-1, with D uncertain. CDR1 is DFQATT, CDR2 SNEGSKA, per germline (reference sequence). The V end was cut by 6 bases, the J end by 2 bases, with 23 bases between. CDR3 length equals 17 residues. The CDR3 loop reads CSANVWVSERTYNEQFF. The CDR3 region has the DNA TGCAGTGCAAACGTTTGGGTTTCGGAGCGAACCTACAATGAGCAGTTCTTC.

This clonotype has only a few counts. The V and J genes are TRBV5-1 and TRBJ2-5; D might be TRBD1 (8 bases). Trimming removed 0 bases at V and 5 bases at J, with 14 bases between. The CDR3 consists of 15 residues. Germline V gives CDR1 SGHRS, CDR2 YFSETQ. DNA of the CDR3: TGCGCCAGCAGCTTGGGTGGGGGGGACAGGGAGACCCAGTACTTC. Its translation: CASSLGGGDRETQYF.

The sample holds many counts of this clonotype. The rearrangement joins TRBV7-9 to TRBJ2-3, with 13 bases aligning to TRBD2. Germline-derived CDR1 and CDR2 are SEHNR and FQNEAQ (reference sequence). The CDR3 is made up of 16 amino acids. The trim removed 5 bases at V and 4 bases at J, leaving 6 bases unmatched. Written as DNA, the CDR3 is TGTGCCAGCAGCATTGGACTAGCGGGAGTCGCAGATACGCAGTATTTT. This codes for CASSIGLAGVADTQYF.